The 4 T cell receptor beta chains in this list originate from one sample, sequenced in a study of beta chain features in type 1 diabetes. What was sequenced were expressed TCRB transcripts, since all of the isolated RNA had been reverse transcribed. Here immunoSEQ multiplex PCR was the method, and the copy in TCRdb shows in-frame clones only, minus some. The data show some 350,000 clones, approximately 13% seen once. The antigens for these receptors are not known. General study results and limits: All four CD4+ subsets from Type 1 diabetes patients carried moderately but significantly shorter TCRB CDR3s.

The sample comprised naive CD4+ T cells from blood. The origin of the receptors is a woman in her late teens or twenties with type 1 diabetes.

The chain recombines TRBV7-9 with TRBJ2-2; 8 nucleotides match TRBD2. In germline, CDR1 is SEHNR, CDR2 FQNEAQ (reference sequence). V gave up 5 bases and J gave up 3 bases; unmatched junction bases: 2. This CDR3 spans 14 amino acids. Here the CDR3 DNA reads TGTGCCAGCAGCGCGGGAGGATACACCGGGGAGCTGTTTTTT. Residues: CASSAGGYTGELFF.

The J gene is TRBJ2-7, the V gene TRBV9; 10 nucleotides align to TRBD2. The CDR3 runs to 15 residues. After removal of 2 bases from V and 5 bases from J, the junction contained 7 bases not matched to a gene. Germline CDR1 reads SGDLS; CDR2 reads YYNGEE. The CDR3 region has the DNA TGTGCCAGCAGCGTGAGGCTAGCGGGAGTCCACGAGCAGTACTTC. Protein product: CASSVRLAGVHEQYF.

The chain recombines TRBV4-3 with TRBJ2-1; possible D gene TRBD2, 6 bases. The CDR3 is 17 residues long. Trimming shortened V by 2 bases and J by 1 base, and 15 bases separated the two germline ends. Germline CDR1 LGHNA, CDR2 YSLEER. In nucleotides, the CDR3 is TGCGCCAGCAGCCAACCGCCGGGACTGGGGTCCTACAATGAGCAGTTCTTC. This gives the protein CASSQPPGLGSYNEQFF.

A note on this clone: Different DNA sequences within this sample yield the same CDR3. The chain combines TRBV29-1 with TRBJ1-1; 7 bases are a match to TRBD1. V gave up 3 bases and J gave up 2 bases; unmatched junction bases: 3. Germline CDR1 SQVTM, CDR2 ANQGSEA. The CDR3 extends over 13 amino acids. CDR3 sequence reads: CSVEGTENTEAFF. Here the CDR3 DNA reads TGCAGCGTTGAGGGGACAGAAAACACTGAAGCTTTCTTT.